The T cell receptor (beta chain) described here comes from a study of T-cell memory formation after mild COVID-19. General observations from the study: Cross-reactive memory seemingly joined, as some responding clones were found in pre-infection memory. Day 15 to 85 contracting clones showed balanced CD4/CD8; later expanders leaned CD4+.

Each CDR3 protein is one row after TCRdb ran MiXCR on the 5' RACE reads. The table lists under 200,000 distinct CDR3 sequences, less than 40% of them singletons, with about 12% in the top ten. Looked up from germline, CDR1 is MNHNY and CDR2 is SVGAGI (reference sequence). V shed 0 bases and J 4 bases; nucleotides not matched to a gene: 6. The CDR3 is 16 amino acids. This clonotype appeared a few times. Its target is not known. This TCR was sampled from an adult woman who had mild COVID-19 (a few samples of this study predate the infection). Cell type and time point are not known. V gene TRBV6-6 combines with J gene TRBJ2-7; 10 bases align to TRBD1. The sample taken for sequencing was PBMCs or a T cell subset sorted from them (not recorded which). CDR3: CASSYSWGQGIYEQYF. The CDR3, as DNA: TGTGCCAGCAGTTACTCTTGGGGACAGGGGATATACGAGCAGTACTTC.